This entry is about one TCR beta chain. CDR3 length: 16 amino acids. V lost 4 bases, J lost 5 bases, and 21 bases lay in between. The V gene's germline CDR1 is SGHNT and CDR2 YYREEE (reference sequence). The entirety of the isolated RNA underwent reverse transcription, so expressed TCRB transcripts were sequenced. Profiled with immunoSEQ multiplex PCR; TCRdb holds only in-frame clones, not every one. The data show approximately 84,000 clones, under 35% seen once. This entry belongs to a study of beta chain features in type 1 diabetes. Sequenced input: stem cell memory CD4+ T cells from blood. The source of this sequence is a young woman in good health. This rearrangement joins TRBV5-4 to TRBJ2-5, with D possibly being TRBD1 (5 bases). The CDR3 is CASSDKKDSAGETQYF. As DNA, the CDR3 is TGTGCCAGCAGCGATAAGAAAGACAGTGCTGGGGAGACCCAGTACTTC.